The 28 T cell receptor beta chains below were found in one sample sequenced in a study of beta chain features in type 1 diabetes. Expressed TCRB transcripts got sequenced, as all isolated RNA was reverse transcribed. TCRdb's table, derived via immunoSEQ multiplex PCR, lists solely in-frame clones and lacks some. The table records about 16,000 clones, approximately 55% of them present only once. The sequenced material came from stem cell memory CD4+ T cells from blood. The receptors come from a woman under 30 in good health.

The rearrangement links TRBV6-1 to TRBJ2-7; tentative D call: TRBD1 (5 bases). Trimming pared 6 bases from V and 0 bases from J, leaving 9 bases between. Germline-derived CDR1 and CDR2 are MNHNS and SASEGT. The CDR3 spans 13 residues. CDR3 DNA sequence: TGTGCCAGCAGGGCGACAGCCTCCTACGAGCAGTACTTC. Its translation: CASRATASYEQYF.

The gene calls are TRBV7-8 and TRBJ2-7; D might be TRBD2 (5 bases). The V and J ends lost 8 bases and 1 base respectively, with 9 bases between them. The CDR3 covers 12 residues. Germline V gene data show CDR1 as SGHVS and CDR2 as FQNEAQ. The CDR3 DNA follows: TGTGCCAGCGCCCCGGGGTCCTACGAGCAGTACTTC. Translated, it gives CASAPGSYEQYF.

V gene TRBV6-1 combines with J gene TRBJ1-1; D is unresolved. Trimming cost V 4 bases and J 3 bases, with 12 bases left between them. Germline V CDR1 and CDR2: MNHNS, SASEGT. The CDR3 totals 14 residues. CDR3: CASSGYHEDTEAFF. In DNA form, the CDR3 reads TGTGCCAGCAGTGGGTATCACGAGGACACTGAAGCTTTCTTT.

The rearrangement links TRBV27 to TRBJ1-2; 10 bases agree with TRBD1. The V gene end was trimmed by 6 bases and the J gene end by 4 bases; junction bases not matched to a gene: 5. CDR3 length equals 14 residues. Per germline, CDR1 MNHEY and CDR2 SMNVEV (reference sequence). The CDR3 nucleotides are TGTGCCAGCAGGAGACAGGGGGCTGGCTATGGCTACACCTTC. It encodes CASRRQGAGYGYTF.

J is TRBJ2-7 and V is TRBV11-2; 9 bases match TRBD2. Germline lookup yields CDR1 SGHAT and CDR2 FQNNGV. This CDR3 has 14 amino acids. V shed 3 bases and J 5 bases; nucleotides not matched to a gene: 5. The CDR3 bases are TGTGCCAGCAGCTTGGGCGGGACTAGCAACGAGCAGTACTTC. Translation gives CASSLGGTSNEQYF.

This clone was counted only a few times. The rearrangement joins TRBV14 to TRBJ2-1, with D maybe TRBD2 (6 bases). Per the germline V gene, CDR1 is SGHDN and CDR2 is FVKESK. Trimming removed 0 bases from V and 9 bases from J, with 9 bases in between. The CDR3 contains 13 residues. CDR3 sequence (DNA): TGTGCCAGCAGCCAAGATTTGCGGGGTGAGCAGTTCTTC. It encodes CASSQDLRGEQFF.

The chain carries TRBV10-3 and TRBJ1-1, with D perhaps matching TRBD1 (6 bases). V was clipped by 1 base and J by 1 base, with 7 bases between them. Germline V gene sequence: CDR1 ENHRY, CDR2 SYGVKD. CDR3 length equals 14 residues. The DNA for the CDR3 is TGTGCCATCAGTGAGTTGACAGGGAACACTGAAGCTTTCTTT. Translated, it gives CAISELTGNTEAFF.

The chain links TRBV19 to TRBJ2-1; 7 nucleotides match TRBD1. Looked up from germline, CDR1 is LNHDA and CDR2 is SQIVND (reference sequence). The V and J ends lost 1 base and 11 bases, in that order; junction bases with no gene match: 11. The CDR3 totals 15 residues. In DNA form, the CDR3 reads TGTGCCAGTAGTATAGTGGTGAGCCCACAGGGGAAGCAGTTCTTC. It is translated as CASSIVVSPQGKQFF.

This clone showed up just a few times. The chain combines TRBV18 with TRBJ2-1; no definite D call. The CDR3 runs 17 residues. CDR1 and CDR2 (germline): KGHSH, LQKENI. V was clipped by 3 bases and J by 2 bases, with 17 bases between them. The CDR3 nucleotides are TGTGCCAGCTCACCCGCTCCTACCAGCGTCGCCTACAATGAGCAGTTCTTC. It translates to CASSPAPTSVAYNEQFF.

The chain employs TRBV7-9 and TRBJ2-3, with 10 bases aligning to TRBD1. Germline loops: CDR1 SEHNR, CDR2 FQNEAQ (reference sequence). CDR3 size: 15 residues. V shed 5 bases and J 2 bases; nucleotides not matched to a gene: 4. This CDR3 reads CASSRTGGDTDTQYF. CDR3 in DNA: TGTGCCAGCAGCCGGACAGGGGGGGACACAGATACGCAGTATTTT.

This clone was observed a few times. The rearrangement joins TRBV6-1 to TRBJ1-1; D possibly corresponds to TRBD1 (5 bases). The V and J ends lost 7 bases and 0 bases respectively, with 15 bases between them. The CDR3 extends over 15 amino acids. Germline CDR1 MNHNS, CDR2 SASEGT. The CDR3 reads CASIPGLVVNTEAFF. DNA for the CDR3: TGTGCCAGCATCCCAGGGTTGGTGGTGAACACTGAAGCTTTCTTT.

The CDR3 coding sequence is TGTGCCAGCAGCAATCGAGCGGGAGCACCCTACGAGCAGTACTTC. This encodes CASSNRAGAPYEQYF. The rearrangement uses TRBV27 and TRBJ2-7; 8 bases fit TRBD2. J was trimmed by 2 bases and V by 6 bases; bases with no gene match: 9. This CDR3 is built from 15 residues. Germline-derived CDR1 and CDR2 are MNHEY and SMNVEV (reference sequence).

The gene calls are TRBV5-1 and TRBJ2-5; TRBD2 might be the D (6 bases). V lost 0 bases and J 2 bases, leaving 17 bases between the germline ends. The CDR3 is 17 amino acids. Germline V lookup: CDR1 SGHRS, CDR2 YFSETQ. The CDR3 coding sequence is TGCGCCAGCAGCTTGGAAGTTCTCGCGGGAATTCAAGAGACCCAGTACTTC. Protein product: CASSLEVLAGIQETQYF.

The chain couples TRBV6-5 to TRBJ1-2; D remains unclear. Per germline, CDR1 MNHEY and CDR2 SVGAGI. V was clipped by 5 bases and J by 3 bases, with 10 bases between them. The CDR3 runs to 13 residues. In DNA form, the CDR3 reads TGTGCCAGCAGTCGTTATAGAGACTATGGCTACACCTTC. Translation gives CASSRYRDYGYTF.

The chain employs TRBV20-1 and TRBJ1-5, with no clear D. The CDR3 loop spans 10 amino acids. Germline-derived CDR1 and CDR2 are DFQATT and SNEGSKA (reference sequence). CDR3 protein: CSAGNQPQHF. The DNA for the CDR3 is TGCAGCGCAGGTAATCAGCCCCAGCATTTT.

This rearrangement joins TRBV19 to TRBJ2-1; D unresolved. Germline V CDR1 and CDR2: LNHDA, SQIVND (reference sequence). Trimming stripped 1 base from V and 10 bases from J, with 5 bases between. This CDR3 region has 11 residues. CDR3 DNA: TGTGCCAGTAGTATAGCGGTCGAGCAGTTCTTC. Translation gives CASSIAVEQFF.

The chain is built from TRBV11-2 and TRBJ1-1, with 7 bases aligning to TRBD1. The CDR3 sequence is 17 residues long. Unmatched junction bases numbered 12, after V lost 5 bases and J lost 0 bases. CDR1 and CDR2 from the germline V gene are SGHAT and FQNNGV. The CDR3 DNA sequence: TGTGCCAGCAGCCTTCGGGACAGTATATACATGAACACTGAAGCTTTCTTT. This encodes CASSLRDSIYMNTEAFF.

The chain is built from TRBV5-5 and TRBJ1-1; 7 bases fit TRBD1. There are 15 residues in the CDR3. Germline V gene data show CDR1 as SGHKS and CDR2 as YYEKEE (reference sequence). The trim removed 5 bases at V and 4 bases at J, leaving 11 bases unmatched. CDR3: CASSQRQGDFTEAFF. The CDR3 DNA is TGTGCCAGCAGTCAGAGACAGGGAGATTTCACTGAAGCTTTCTTT.

J is TRBJ1-1 and V is TRBV27, with a weak D call TRBD1 (6 bases). CDR1 is MNHEY and CDR2 is SMNVEV in the germline V gene (reference sequence). The CDR3 runs to 12 residues. The ends were cut back, 6 bases at V and 6 bases at J, with 11 bases in the middle. CDR3: CASRGHGPEAFF. In DNA, the CDR3 is TGTGCCAGCAGGGGACACGGACCTGAAGCTTTCTTT.

This sequence joins TRBV5-1 and TRBJ1-6; TRBD1 matches at 10 bases. CDR1 is SGHRS, CDR2 YFSETQ, per germline. V was clipped by 3 bases and J by 12 bases; unmatched bases: 3. The CDR3 consists of 13 residues. CDR3 residues: CASSWTGGKPLHF. CDR3 DNA: TGCGCCAGCAGCTGGACAGGGGGGAAACCCCTCCACTTT.

In its sample, this clone was seen a few times. The gene calls are TRBV6-5 and TRBJ1-2; D not certain. V lost 3 bases and J lost 0, with 11 bases in between. This CDR3 is built from 15 residues. Looked up from germline, CDR1 is MNHEY and CDR2 is SVGAGI. CDR3 region: CASSYGQAANYGYTF. The CDR3 coding sequence is TGTGCCAGCAGTTATGGGCAGGCCGCTAACTATGGCTACACCTTC.

A few counts support this clone. The V call is TRBV18, the J call TRBJ2-1; D call uncertain. Per the germline V gene, CDR1 is KGHSH and CDR2 is LQKENI. The CDR3 sequence is 15 residues long. V lost 3 bases, J lost 0 bases, and 9 bases lay in between. Here the CDR3 reads CASSPETASYNEQFF. CDR3 sequence (DNA): TGTGCCAGCTCACCGGAGACGGCCTCCTACAATGAGCAGTTCTTC. Filled out from reference TRBV18 and TRBJ2-1, the complete variable domain reads NAGVMQNPRHLVRRRGQEARLRCSPMKGHSHVYWYRQLPEEGLKFMVYLQKENIIDESGMPKERFSAEFPKEGPSILRIQQVVRGDSAAYFCASSPETASYNEQFFGPGTRLTVL.

V is TRBV30 and J is TRBJ1-1, with D hard to call. CDR1 GTSNPN and CDR2 SVGIG come from the germline V gene (reference sequence). The CDR3 runs to 13 residues. V was cut by 4 bases and J by 0 bases, with 9 bases left in between. CDR3 sequence (DNA): TGTGCCTGGAATGGGCAGCTGAACACTGAAGCTTTCTTT. This encodes CAWNGQLNTEAFF.

The rearrangement uses TRBV18 and TRBJ2-7, with 7 bases that match TRBD2. From germline, CDR1 is KGHSH and CDR2 LQKENI. The V and J ends lost 3 bases and 4 bases, in that order; junction bases with no gene match: 6. The CDR3 length is 14 residues. CDR3 amino acids: CASSPATSVYEQYF. CDR3 in DNA: TGTGCCAGCTCACCGGCCACTAGCGTTTACGAGCAGTACTTC.

The chain has TRBV6-5 and TRBJ2-5; 8 bases are shared with TRBD2. Germline V gene data show CDR1 as MNHEY and CDR2 as SVGAGI. The CDR3 covers 15 residues. Trimming removed 2 bases from V and 2 bases from J; junction bases left unmatched: 4. The DNA of the CDR3 is TGTGCCAGCAGTTACACAGCGGGGGTACAAGAGACCCAGTACTTC. Protein sequence: CASSYTAGVQETQYF.

The V gene is TRBV7-3, the J gene TRBJ1-6; D unresolved. Germline V gives CDR1 SGHTA, CDR2 FQGTGA. This CDR3 contains 14 residues. The V gene lost 1 base and the J gene lost 10 bases, with 11 bases spanning the gap. The CDR3 sequence is CASSLSPTGSPLHF. CDR3 sequence (DNA): TGTGCCAGCAGCTTAAGCCCGACGGGGTCACCCCTCCACTTT.

V and J are TRBV12-5 and TRBJ2-3; TRBD2 matches 7 bases. The J segment lost 4 bases and the V segment lost 0 bases, leaving 7 bases of the junction unmatched. CDR1 and CDR2 (germline): LGHNT, FRNRAP. There are 16 residues in the CDR3. The CDR3 reads CASGLVLGLVPDTQYF. Here the CDR3 DNA reads TGTGCTAGTGGTTTGGTACTTGGACTAGTCCCAGATACGCAGTATTTT.

This clone occurred a few times. The rearrangement joins TRBV7-9 to TRBJ1-2; TRBD1 matches 9 bases. Germline-derived CDR1 and CDR2 are SEHNR and FQNEAQ (reference sequence). The CDR3 totals 14 residues. Trimming at V came to 3 bases and at J to 6 bases, leaving 5 bases not matched to a gene. CDR3 DNA sequence: TGTGCCAGCAGCTTTGGGACAGGGAATCATGGCTACACCTTC. Translation gives CASSFGTGNHGYTF.